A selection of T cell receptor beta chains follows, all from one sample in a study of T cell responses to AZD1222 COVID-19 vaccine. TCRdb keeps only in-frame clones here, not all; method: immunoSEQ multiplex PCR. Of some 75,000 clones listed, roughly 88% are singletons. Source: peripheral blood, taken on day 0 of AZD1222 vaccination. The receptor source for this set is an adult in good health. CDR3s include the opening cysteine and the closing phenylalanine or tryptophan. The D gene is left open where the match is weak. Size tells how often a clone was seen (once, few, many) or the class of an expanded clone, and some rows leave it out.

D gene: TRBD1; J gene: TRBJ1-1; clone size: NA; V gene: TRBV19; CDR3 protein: CASSIRQGDGAFF; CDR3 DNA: TGTGCCAGTAGTATTCGACAGGGGGATGGAGCTTTCTTT
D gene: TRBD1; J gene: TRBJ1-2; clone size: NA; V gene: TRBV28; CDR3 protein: CASSLSGTGEYGYTF; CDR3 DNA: TGTGCCAGCAGTCTATCCGGGACAGGGGAATATGGCTACACCTTC
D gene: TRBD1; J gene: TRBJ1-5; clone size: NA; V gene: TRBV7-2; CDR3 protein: CASSLAAGGSWQPQHF; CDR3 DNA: TGTGCCAGCAGCTTAGCGGCAGGGGGCTCGTGGCAGCCCCAGCATTTT
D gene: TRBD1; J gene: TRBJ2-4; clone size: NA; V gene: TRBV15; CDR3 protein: CATSREQGLAKNIQYF; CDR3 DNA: TGTGCCACCAGCAGAGAACAGGGGCTAGCCAAAAACATTCAGTACTTC
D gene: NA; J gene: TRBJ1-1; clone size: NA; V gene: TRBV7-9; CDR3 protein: CASSLDSDTEAFF; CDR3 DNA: TGTGCCAGCAGCTTAGATTCGGACACTGAAGCTTTCTTT
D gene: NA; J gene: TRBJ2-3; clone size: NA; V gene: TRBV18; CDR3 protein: CASSGIQNTDTQYF; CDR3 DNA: TGTGCCAGCTCAGGAATACAGAACACAGATACGCAGTATTTT
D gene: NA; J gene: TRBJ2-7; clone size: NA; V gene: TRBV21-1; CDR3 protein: CASSYGTSGYEQYF; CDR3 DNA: TGTGCCAGCAGCTACGGGACTAGCGGCTACGAGCAGTACTTC
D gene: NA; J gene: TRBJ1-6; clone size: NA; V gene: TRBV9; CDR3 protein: CASSAQGPPLHF; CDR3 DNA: TGTGCCAGCAGCGCACAGGGCCCCCCCCTCCACTTT
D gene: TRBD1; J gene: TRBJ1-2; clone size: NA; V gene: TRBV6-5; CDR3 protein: CASSYSAGQGRYGYTF; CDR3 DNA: TGTGCCAGCAGTTACTCTGCGGGACAGGGGCGCTATGGCTACACCTTC
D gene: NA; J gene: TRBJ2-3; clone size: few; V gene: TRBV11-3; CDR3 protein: CASSRGSLAADTQYF; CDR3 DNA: TGTGCCAGCAGCCGGGGGAGTCTAGCCGCAGATACGCAGTATTTT
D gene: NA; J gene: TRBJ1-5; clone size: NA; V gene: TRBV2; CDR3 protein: CASSVQGGRSNQPQHF; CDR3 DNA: TGTGCCAGCAGTGTTCAGGGAGGGAGGAGCAATCAGCCCCAGCATTTT
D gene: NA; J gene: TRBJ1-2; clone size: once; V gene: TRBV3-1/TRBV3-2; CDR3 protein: CASSQASSYGYTF; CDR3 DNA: TGTGCCAGCAGCCAAGCTTCGAGTTATGGCTACACCTTC
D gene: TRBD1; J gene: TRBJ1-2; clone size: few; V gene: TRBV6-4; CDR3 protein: CASSPTGDYGYTF; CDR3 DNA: TGTGCCAGCAGCCCAACAGGGGACTATGGCTACACCTTC
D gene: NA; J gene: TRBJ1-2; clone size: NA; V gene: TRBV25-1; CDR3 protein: CASNGQLNYGYTF; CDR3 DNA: TGTGCCAGCAACGGACAGCTTAACTATGGCTACACCTTC
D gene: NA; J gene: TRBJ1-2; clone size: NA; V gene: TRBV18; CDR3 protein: CASSPSWGDGYTF; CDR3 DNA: TGTGCCAGCTCACCATCCTGGGGCGACGGCTACACCTTC
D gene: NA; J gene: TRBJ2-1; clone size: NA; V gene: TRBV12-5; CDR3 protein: CASGLKLEQFF; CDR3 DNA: TGTGCTAGTGGTTTGAAGCTTGAGCAGTTCTTC
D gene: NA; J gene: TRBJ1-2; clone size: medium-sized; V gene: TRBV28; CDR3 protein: CASRLSLNYGYTF; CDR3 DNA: TGTGCCAGCCGCCTCAGCCTTAACTATGGCTACACCTTC
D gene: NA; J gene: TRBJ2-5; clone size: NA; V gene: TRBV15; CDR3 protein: CATSRIGTVGQETQYF; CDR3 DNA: TGTGCCACCAGCAGAATTGGGACTGTGGGCCAAGAGACCCAGTACTTC
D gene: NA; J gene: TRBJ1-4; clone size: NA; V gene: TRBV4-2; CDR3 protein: CASSQDSMANEKLFF; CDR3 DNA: TGTGCCAGCAGCCAAGATTCGATGGCTAATGAAAAACTGTTTTTT
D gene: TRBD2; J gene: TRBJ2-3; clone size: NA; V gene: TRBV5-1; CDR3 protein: CASSPAGGRGTDTQYF; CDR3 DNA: TGCGCCAGCAGCCCAGCTGGCGGGAGGGGCACAGATACGCAGTATTTT
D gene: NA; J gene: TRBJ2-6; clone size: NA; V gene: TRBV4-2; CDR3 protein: CASSTVGSGANVLTF; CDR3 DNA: TGTGCCAGCAGCACCGTTGGATCTGGGGCCAACGTCCTGACTTTC
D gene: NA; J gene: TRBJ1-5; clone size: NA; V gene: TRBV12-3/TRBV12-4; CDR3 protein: CASSLRLSQPQHF; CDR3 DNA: TGTGCCAGCAGTTTGAGGCTGTCTCAGCCCCAGCATTTT